This is a list of T cell receptor beta chains from one sample in a study of monozygotic twins with inflammatory bowel disease. With the 5' RACE reads reprocessed, TCRdb shows one record per CDR3 protein and no DNA. Recorded for this sample: 110,000 or so distinct CDR3 sequences. Sequencing input: blood. The receptors come from a human donor with ulcerative colitis or Crohn's disease, or a healthy co-twin of an affected twin (not recorded which). Each CDR3 is given with its conserved first and last residue. Each record gives: J gene, V gene, CDR3 protein.

TRBJ2-1 TRBV5-1 CASMALSYNEQFF
TRBJ1-2 TRBV2 CASSPGKGRYTMAYTF
TRBJ1-3 TRBV5-5 CASSLAPRGQGNTIYF
TRBJ2-1 TRBV7-7 CARSLAFSSEQFF
TRBJ2-3 TRBV7-6 CASSLAGGLVGTDTQYF
TRBJ2-3 TRBV5-6 CASSLRLAGGYSTDTQYF
TRBJ2-7 TRBV5-1 CASSLERGASYEQYF
TRBJ2-5 TRBV25-1 CASSESLAGGETQYF
TRBJ2-7 TRBV20-1 CSARDPRDSPPYEQYF
TRBJ2-3 TRBV9 CASSTGEGAYRDTQYF